The clone carrying this T cell receptor beta chain was found once. What it recognizes is unknown. Data came from immunoSEQ multiplex PCR; TCRdb stores just in-frame clones and leaves some out. The sample includes about 120,000 clones, roughly 82% of them seen just once. This CDR3 comprises 14 residues. Germline trimming cut 2 bases from V and 5 bases from J; bases unmatched to any gene: 5. CDR1 and CDR2 (germline): LGHDT, YNNKEL (reference sequence). The data originate from a study of T cell responses to AZD1222 COVID-19 vaccine. Second doses that came at about 4 or about 12 weeks were put together. Study outcomes and limitations: Repertoires in all cases were sampled only once the peak T cell response had passed. Spike-specific TCR breadth and depth were elevated following two AZD1222 doses.

The gene calls are TRBV3-1 (or the pseudogene TRBV3-2) and TRBJ1-1; 7 bases agree with TRBD1. This clonotype originated in an adult who received the AZD1222 COVID-19 vaccine. The starting material was peripheral blood, obtained 28 days after the second AZD1222 dose. The CDR3 spells CASSQSTGKTEAFF. CDR3 sequence (DNA): TGTGCCAGCAGCCAATCGACAGGGAAAACTGAAGCTTTCTTT.